The entry below describes one T cell receptor (beta chain). This specimen belongs to a study of cytomegalovirus exposure and HLA in healthy donors. In the PCR, 60 Vbeta and 13 Jbeta primers were used. Clones were read by immunoSEQ multiplex PCR, and TCRdb kept only the in-frame ones, dropping some. The data show 100,000 to 150,000 clones, around 77% seen once. The length of the CDR3 is 16 residues. Germline values: CDR1 SEHNR, CDR2 FQNEAQ (reference sequence). Between the trimmed V and J ends, which lost 1 base and 0 bases, there was a span of 12 bases. The specimen was PBMCs. The TCR comes from a male donor in good health and CMV-seropositive. The chain has TRBV7-9 and TRBJ2-5, with D maybe TRBD1 (6 bases). The CDR3 loop reads CASSLVGALYQETQYF. CDR3 bases: TGTGCCAGCAGCTTAGTGGGGGCTCTGTACCAAGAGACCCAGTACTTC.